This is a list of T cell receptor beta chains from one sample in a study of fetal regulatory T cell absence and autoimmunity. Assay used: immunoSEQ multiplex PCR; TCRdb lists only in-frame clones, some missing. Here the sample spans approximately 46,000 clones, about 80% being singletons. Material: cord blood. The receptors were sampled from a newborn boy with IPEX syndrome. CDR3s include the opening cysteine and the closing phenylalanine or tryptophan. Fields, in order: D gene, J gene, V gene, clone size, CDR3 protein, CDR3 DNA. A D gene is named only where the DNA matches it firmly. Size tells how often a clone was seen (once, few, many) or the class of an expanded clone, and some rows leave it out.

D: TRBD2; J: TRBJ2-3; V: TRBV4-1; size: .; CDR3: CASSRLAGTDTQYF; DNA: TGCGCCAGCAGCCGACTAGCGGGCACAGATACGCAGTATTTT
D: .; J: TRBJ2-6; V: TRBV28; size: .; CDR3: CASSPRAFNSGANVLTF; DNA: TGTGCCAGCAGTCCCAGGGCCTTCAACTCTGGGGCCAACGTCCTGACTTTC
D: TRBD1; J: TRBJ2-5; V: TRBV4-1; size: .; CDR3: CASSHDGTGTGETQYF; DNA: TGCGCCAGCAGCCATGACGGGACAGGAACGGGAGAGACCCAGTACTTC
D: .; J: TRBJ2-1; V: TRBV7-2; size: .; CDR3: CASSYYNEQFF; DNA: TGTGCCAGCAGCTATTACAATGAGCAGTTCTTC
D: .; J: TRBJ2-1; V: TRBV5-6; size: .; CDR3: CASSGQVLAEQFF; DNA: TGTGCCAGCAGCGGACAAGTGCTAGCGGAGCAGTTCTTC
D: .; J: TRBJ2-7; V: TRBV10-1; size: .; CDR3: CASSEGPSYEQYF; DNA: TGCGCCAGCAGTGAGGGCCCCTCCTACGAGCAGTACTTC
D: .; J: TRBJ2-6; V: TRBV6-5; size: .; CDR3: CASSSRAGANVLTF; DNA: TGTGCCAGCAGTTCCAGGGCTGGGGCCAACGTCCTGACTTTC
D: TRBD1; J: TRBJ1-4; V: TRBV7-9; size: once; CDR3: CASSGGAGGRSEKLFF; DNA: TGTGCCAGCAGCGGCGGCGCAGGGGGGCGCTCGGAAAAACTGTTTTTT
D: .; J: TRBJ2-5; V: TRBV25-1; size: .; CDR3: CASRGWETQYF; DNA: TGTGCCAGCAGGGGGTGGGAGACCCAGTACTTC
D: TRBD1; J: TRBJ1-5; V: TRBV19; size: .; CDR3: CASSDYYRGQPQHF; DNA: TGTGCCAGTAGTGACTACTACAGGGGTCAGCCCCAGCATTTT
D: .; J: TRBJ2-7; V: TRBV9; size: few; CDR3: CASGTDSYEQYF; DNA: TGTGCCAGTGGGACGGACTCCTACGAGCAGTACTTC
D: .; J: TRBJ1-1; V: TRBV25-1; size: once; CDR3: CASSDSGDTEAFF; DNA: TGTGCCAGCAGTGACAGTGGTGACACTGAAGCTTTCTTT
D: .; J: TRBJ1-1; V: TRBV6-6; size: .; CDR3: CASSYQGNTEAFF; DNA: TGTGCCAGCAGTTACCAGGGGAACACTGAAGCTTTCTTT
D: TRBD2; J: TRBJ2-2; V: TRBV4-3; size: .; CDR3: CASSQELAGGTGELFF; DNA: TGCGCCAGCAGCCAAGAACTAGCGGGGGGCACCGGGGAGCTGTTTTTT
D: .; J: TRBJ1-6; V: TRBV4-1; size: .; CDR3: CASSQEWPLGSPLHF; DNA: TGCGCCAGCAGCCAAGAATGGCCCCTTGGGTCACCCCTCCACTTT